Sequencing of this T cell receptor beta chain was carried out in a study of control samples from healthy donors and cancer patients. The germline V gene encodes CDR1 SGHRS and CDR2 YFSETQ. This CDR3 spans 16 amino acids. V shed 4 bases and J 5 bases; nucleotides not matched to a gene: 6. This clone was recorded only once. The data were produced by immunoSEQ multiplex PCR, yet TCRdb's version contains in-frame clones alone and is incomplete. The sample contains about 180,000 clones, about 92% of which appear only once. The sequenced material came from blood. The chain couples TRBV5-1 to TRBJ2-5; 15 nucleotides align to TRBD2. This TCR came from a man between 25 and 39 years old in good health. The CDR3 region has the DNA TGCGCCAGCAGCCTGGGACTAGCGGGAGGTTCGGAGACCCAGTACTTC. It specifies CASSLGLAGGSETQYF.